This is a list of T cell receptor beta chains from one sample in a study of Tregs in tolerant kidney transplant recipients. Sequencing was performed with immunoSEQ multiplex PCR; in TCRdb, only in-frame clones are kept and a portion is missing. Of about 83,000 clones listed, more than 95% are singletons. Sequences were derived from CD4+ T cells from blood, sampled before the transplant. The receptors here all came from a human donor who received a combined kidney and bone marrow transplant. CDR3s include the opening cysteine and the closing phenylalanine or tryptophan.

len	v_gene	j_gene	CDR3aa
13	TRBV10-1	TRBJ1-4	CASSGHHYEKLFF
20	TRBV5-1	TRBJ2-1	CASSLVVVTSSGSSYNEQFF
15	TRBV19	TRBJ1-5	CASSMPRGRRQPQHF
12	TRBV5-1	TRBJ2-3	CASNGGTDTQYF
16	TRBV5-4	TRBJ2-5	CASSSGTGNQGETQYF
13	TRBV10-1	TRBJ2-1	CARRGELYNEQFF
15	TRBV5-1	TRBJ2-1	CASSPRVAGAGEQFF
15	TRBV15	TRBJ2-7	CATSRRDRGRIEQYF
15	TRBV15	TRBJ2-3	CATSRDPGGTDTQYF
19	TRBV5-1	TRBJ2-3	CASTRQRTSGRARADTQYF
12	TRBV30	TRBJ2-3	CAWSFSTDTQYF
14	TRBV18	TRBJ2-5	CASSPDRGRETQYF
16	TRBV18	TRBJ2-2	CASSLGLAGATGELFF
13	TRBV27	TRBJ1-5	CASSRGRNQPQHF
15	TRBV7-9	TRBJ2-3	CASSSERDRPDTQYF
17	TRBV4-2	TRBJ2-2	CASSQDGGTSNTGELFF
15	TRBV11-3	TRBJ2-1	CASSLGTSGTVEQFF
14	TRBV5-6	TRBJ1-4	CASSMDRVGGKLFF
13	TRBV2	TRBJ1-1	CASSVLVNTEAFF
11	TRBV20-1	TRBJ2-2	CRADLTGELFF
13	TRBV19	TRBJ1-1	CASSRDTDGEAFF
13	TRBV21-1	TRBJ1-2	CASSKSRNYGYTF
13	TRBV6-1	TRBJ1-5	CASSDLAGQPQHF
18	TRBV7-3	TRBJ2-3	CASSPSPLGTASTDTQYF
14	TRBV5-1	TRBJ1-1	CASSLYRTGTEAFF
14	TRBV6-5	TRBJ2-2	CASSIRAGTGELFF
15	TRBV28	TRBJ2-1	CASSSSGRRYNEQFF
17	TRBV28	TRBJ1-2	CASSSTPTGAGNYGYTF
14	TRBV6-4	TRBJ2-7	CASSVSASGYEQYF
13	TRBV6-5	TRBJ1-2	CASSYRQVEGYTF
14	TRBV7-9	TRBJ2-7	CASSLLDRVHEQYF
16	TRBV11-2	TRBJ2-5	CASSRGQVAGQETQYF
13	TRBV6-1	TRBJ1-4	CASSWTGNEKLFF
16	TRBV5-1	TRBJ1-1	CASSLGHQGVNTEAFF
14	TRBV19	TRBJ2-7	CASSRGDRGDEQYF
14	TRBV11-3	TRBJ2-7	CASSLKAGVNEQYF
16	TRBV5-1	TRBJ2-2	CASSLSSGGNTGELFF
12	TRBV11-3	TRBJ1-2	CASSSLRRGYTF